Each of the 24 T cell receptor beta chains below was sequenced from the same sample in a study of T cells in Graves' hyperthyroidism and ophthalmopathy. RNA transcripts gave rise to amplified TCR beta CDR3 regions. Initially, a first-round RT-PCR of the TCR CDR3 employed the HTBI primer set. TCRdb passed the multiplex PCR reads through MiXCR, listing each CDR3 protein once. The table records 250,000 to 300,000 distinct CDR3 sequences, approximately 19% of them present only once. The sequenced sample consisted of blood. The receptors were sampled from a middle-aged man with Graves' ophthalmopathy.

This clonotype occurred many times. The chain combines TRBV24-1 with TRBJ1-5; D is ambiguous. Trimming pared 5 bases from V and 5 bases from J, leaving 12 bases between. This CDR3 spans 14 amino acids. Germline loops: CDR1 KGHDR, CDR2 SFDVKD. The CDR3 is CATSARTNDQPQHF. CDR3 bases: TGTGCCACCAGTGCACGGACTAACGATCAGCCCCAGCATTTT.

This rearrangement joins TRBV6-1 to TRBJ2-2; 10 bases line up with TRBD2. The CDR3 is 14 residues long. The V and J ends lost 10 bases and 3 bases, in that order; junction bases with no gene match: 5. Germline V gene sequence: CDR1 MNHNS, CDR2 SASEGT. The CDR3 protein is CATAGGKDTGELFF. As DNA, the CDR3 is TGTGCCACAGCGGGAGGGAAGGACACCGGGGAGCTGTTTTTT.

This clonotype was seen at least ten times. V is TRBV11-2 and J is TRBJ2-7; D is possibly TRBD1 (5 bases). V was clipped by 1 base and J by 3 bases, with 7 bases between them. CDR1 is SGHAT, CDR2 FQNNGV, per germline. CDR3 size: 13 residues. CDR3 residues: CASSLGRVYEQYF. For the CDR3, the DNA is TGTGCCAGCAGCTTAGGCAGGGTCTACGAGCAGTACTTC.

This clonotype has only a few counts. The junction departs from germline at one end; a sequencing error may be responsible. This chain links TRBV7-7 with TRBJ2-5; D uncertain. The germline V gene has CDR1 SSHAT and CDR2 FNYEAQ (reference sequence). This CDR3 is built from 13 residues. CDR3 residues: CASSRVIEETQYF. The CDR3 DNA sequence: TGTGCTAGCAGTCGGGTTATTGAAGAGACCCAGTACTTC.

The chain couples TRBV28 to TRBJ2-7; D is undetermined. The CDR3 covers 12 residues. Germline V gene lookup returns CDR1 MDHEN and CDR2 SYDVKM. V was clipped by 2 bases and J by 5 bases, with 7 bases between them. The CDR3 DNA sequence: TGTGCCAGCAGTTTAGCAGATGACGAGCAGTACTTC. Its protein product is CASSLADDEQYF.

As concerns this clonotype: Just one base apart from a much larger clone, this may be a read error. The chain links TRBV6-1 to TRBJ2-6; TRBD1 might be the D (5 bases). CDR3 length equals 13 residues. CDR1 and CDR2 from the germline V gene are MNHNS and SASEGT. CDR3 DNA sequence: TGTGCCCCCTCCGGATCTGGGGCCAACGTCCCGACTTTC. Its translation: CAPSGSGANVPTF.

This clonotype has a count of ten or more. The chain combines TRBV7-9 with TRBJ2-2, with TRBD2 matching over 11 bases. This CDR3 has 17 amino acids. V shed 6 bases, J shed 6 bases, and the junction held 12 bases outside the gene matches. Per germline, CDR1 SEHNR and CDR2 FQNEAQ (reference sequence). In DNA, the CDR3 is TGTGCCAGCAGTCCCGTTCCCGGACTAGCGGGCGCCGGGGAGCTGTTTTTT. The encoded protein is CASSPVPGLAGAGELFF.

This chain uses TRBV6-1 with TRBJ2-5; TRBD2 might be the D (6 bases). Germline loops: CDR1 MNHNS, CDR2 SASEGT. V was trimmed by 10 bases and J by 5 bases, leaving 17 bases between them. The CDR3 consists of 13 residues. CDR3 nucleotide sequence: TGTGCCACCCTAGGGGAGGCTGGGGAGACCCAGTACTTC. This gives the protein CATLGEAGETQYF.

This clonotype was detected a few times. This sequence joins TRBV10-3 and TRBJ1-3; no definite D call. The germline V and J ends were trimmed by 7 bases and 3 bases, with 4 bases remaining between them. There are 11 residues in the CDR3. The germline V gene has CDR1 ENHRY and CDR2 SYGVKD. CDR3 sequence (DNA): TGTGCCATCACCCTTGGAAACACCATATATTTT. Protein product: CAITLGNTIYF.

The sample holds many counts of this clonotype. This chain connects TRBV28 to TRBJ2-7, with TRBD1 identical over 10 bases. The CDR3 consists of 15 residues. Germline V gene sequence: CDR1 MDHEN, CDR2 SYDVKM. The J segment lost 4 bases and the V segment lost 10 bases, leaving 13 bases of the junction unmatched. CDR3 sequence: CATHLPTGGTYEQYF. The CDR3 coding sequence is TGTGCCACCCACCTACCGACAGGGGGCACGTACGAGCAGTACTTC.

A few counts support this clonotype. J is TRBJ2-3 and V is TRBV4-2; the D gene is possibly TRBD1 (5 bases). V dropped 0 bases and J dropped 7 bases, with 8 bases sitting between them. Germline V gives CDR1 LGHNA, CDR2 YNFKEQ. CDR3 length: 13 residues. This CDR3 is CASSQDGANTQYF. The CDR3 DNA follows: TGTGCCAGCAGCCAAGATGGGGCGAATACGCAGTATTTT.

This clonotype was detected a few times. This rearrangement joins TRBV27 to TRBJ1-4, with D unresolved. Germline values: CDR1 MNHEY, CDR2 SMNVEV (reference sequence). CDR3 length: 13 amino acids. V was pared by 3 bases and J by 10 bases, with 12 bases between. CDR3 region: CASSLSPLGKLFF. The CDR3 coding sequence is TGTGCCAGCAGTTTGTCCCCGCTGGGAAAACTGTTTTTT.

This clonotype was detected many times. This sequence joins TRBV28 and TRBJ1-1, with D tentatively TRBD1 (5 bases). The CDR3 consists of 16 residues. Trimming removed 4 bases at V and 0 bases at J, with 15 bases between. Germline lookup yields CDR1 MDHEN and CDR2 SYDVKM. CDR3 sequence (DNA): TGTGCCAGCAGTTACGTAAGGGGACGATTGAACACTGAAGCTTTCTTT. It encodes CASSYVRGRLNTEAFF.

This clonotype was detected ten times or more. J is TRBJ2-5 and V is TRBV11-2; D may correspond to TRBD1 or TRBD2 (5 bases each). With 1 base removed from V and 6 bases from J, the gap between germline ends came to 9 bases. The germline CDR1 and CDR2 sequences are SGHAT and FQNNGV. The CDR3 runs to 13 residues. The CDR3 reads CASSLVGTKTQYF. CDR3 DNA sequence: TGTGCCAGCAGCTTAGTAGGGACGAAGACCCAGTACTTC.

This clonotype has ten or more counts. The CDR3 nucleotides read TGTGCCAGCAGCCAAGATTCTAGCGGGAGTGATACGCAGTATTTT. It specifies CASSQDSSGSDTQYF. The genes are TRBV3-1 and TRBJ2-3; 10 nucleotides line up with TRBD2. Trimming took 0 bases from V and 6 from J; bases not matched to a gene: 3. This CDR3 is built from 15 residues. The germline gives CDR1 LGHDT, CDR2 YNNKEL (reference sequence).

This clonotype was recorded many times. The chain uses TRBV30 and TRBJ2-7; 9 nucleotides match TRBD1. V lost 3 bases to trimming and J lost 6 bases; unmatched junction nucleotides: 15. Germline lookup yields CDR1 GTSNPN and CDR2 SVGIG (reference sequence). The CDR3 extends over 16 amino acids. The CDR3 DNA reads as TGTGCCTGGAGCTCTCAGCGGGACAGGGTTTCGGGCGAGCAGTACTTC. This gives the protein CAWSSQRDRVSGEQYF.

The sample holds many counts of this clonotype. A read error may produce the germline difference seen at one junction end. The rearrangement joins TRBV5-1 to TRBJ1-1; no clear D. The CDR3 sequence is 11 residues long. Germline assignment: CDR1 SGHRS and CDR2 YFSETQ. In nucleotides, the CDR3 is TGTGCCAGCAGCTTGGGCAGTGAAGCTTTCTTT. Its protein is CASSLGSEAFF.

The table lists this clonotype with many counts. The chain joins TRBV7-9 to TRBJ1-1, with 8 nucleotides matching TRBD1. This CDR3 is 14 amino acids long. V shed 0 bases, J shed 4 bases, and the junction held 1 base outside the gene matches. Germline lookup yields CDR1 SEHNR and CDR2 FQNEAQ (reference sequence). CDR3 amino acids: CASSLAGTGTEAFF. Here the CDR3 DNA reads TGTGCCAGCAGCTTAGCGGGGACAGGCACTGAAGCTTTCTTT.

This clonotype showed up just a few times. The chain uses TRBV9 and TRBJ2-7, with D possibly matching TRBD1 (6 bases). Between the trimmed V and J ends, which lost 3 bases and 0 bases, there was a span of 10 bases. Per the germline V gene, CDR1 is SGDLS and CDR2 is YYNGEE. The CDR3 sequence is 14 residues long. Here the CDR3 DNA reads TGTGCCAGCAGCGGAGGGGGTTCCTCCTACGAGCAGTACTTC. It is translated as CASSGGGSSYEQYF.

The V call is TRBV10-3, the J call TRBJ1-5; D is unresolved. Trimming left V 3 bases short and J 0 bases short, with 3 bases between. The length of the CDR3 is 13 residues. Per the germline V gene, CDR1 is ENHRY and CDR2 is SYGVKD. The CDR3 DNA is TGTGCCATCAGTGAAAATAGCAATCAGCCCCAGCATTTT. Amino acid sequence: CAISENSNQPQHF.

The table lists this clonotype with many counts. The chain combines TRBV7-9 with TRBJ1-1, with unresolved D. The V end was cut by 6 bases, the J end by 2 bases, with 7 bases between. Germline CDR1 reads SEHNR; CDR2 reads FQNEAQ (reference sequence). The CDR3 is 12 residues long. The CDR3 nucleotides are TGTGCCAGCAGAGTTTTAAACACTGAAGCTTTCTTT. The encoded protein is CASRVLNTEAFF.

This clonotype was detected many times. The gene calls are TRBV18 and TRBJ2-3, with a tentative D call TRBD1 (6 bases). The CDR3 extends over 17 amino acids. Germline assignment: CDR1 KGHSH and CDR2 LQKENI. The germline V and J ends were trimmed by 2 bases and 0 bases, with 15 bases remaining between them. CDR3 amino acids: CASSPVPGTRSTDTQYF. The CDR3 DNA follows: TGTGCCAGCTCACCAGTCCCCGGGACAAGGAGCACAGATACGCAGTATTTT.

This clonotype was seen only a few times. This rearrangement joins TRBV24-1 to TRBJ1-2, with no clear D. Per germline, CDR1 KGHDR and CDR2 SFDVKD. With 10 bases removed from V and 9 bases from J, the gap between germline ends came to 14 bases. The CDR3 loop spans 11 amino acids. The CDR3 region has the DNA TGTGCCACTACAGCCGGTGGACGCTACACCTTC. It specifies CATTAGGRYTF.

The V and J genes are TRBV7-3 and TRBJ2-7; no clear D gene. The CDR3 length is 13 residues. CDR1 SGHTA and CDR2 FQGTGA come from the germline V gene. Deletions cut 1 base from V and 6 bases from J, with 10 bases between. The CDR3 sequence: CASSLNPTSEQYF. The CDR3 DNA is TGTGCCAGCAGCTTAAACCCCACCTCCGAGCAGTACTTC.